Shown below are 23 T cell receptor beta chains from a single sample sequenced in a study of T cell responses to AZD1222 COVID-19 vaccine. This table comes from immunoSEQ multiplex PCR, and its TCRdb copy is limited to in-frame clones, with some not included. The table includes more than 150,000 clones, 80% to 90% detected once. The sequencing used peripheral blood, collected 28 days after the second AZD1222 dose. These receptors all come from an adult who received the AZD1222 COVID-19 vaccine.

The V call is TRBV2, the J call TRBJ2-2; D remains unclear. Germline CDR1 reads SNHLY; CDR2 reads FYNNEI. The CDR3 has 13 residues. V lost 1 base, J lost 13 bases, and 13 bases lay in between. The CDR3 region is CASSEGPRVGLFF. For the CDR3, the DNA is TGTGCCAGCAGTGAAGGCCCTAGGGTAGGGCTGTTTTTT.

This clone has only a few counts. The gene calls are TRBV14 and TRBJ2-3; TRBD1 agrees at 7 bases. The length of the CDR3 is 17 residues. The junction had 10 bases not matched to a gene; V was cut back by 4 bases and J by 0 bases. CDR1 is SGHDN and CDR2 is FVKESK in the germline V gene. This chain's CDR3 is CASSRRQGSTSTDTQYF. CDR3 nucleotides: TGTGCCAGCAGCCGGAGACAGGGTTCTACTAGCACAGATACGCAGTATTTT.

The chain joins TRBV29-1 to TRBJ2-4, with D unresolved. CDR1 SQVTM and CDR2 ANQGSEA come from the germline V gene. Between the trimmed V and J ends, which lost 0 bases and 3 bases, there was a span of 3 bases. This CDR3 spans 12 amino acids. This CDR3 reads CSVEDGKNIQYF. The CDR3, as DNA: TGCAGCGTTGAAGATGGCAAAAACATTCAGTACTTC.

V is TRBV28 and J is TRBJ2-4; D uncertain. Trimming pared 6 bases from V and 0 bases from J, leaving 12 bases between. The length of the CDR3 is 15 residues. Germline V gene data show CDR1 as MDHEN and CDR2 as SYDVKM. The CDR3 sequence: CASSPIRLAKNIQYF. In DNA form, the CDR3 reads TGTGCCAGCAGCCCGATTCGGCTAGCCAAAAACATTCAGTACTTC.

This clone was observed once. The genes are TRBV5-1 and TRBJ2-7; the match to TRBD2 covers 9 bases. Germline CDR1 is SGHRS and CDR2 is YFSETQ. This CDR3 contains 15 residues. V shed 0 bases, J shed 6 bases, and the junction held 7 bases outside the gene matches. The CDR3 coding sequence is TGCGCCAGCAGCTTGGAAGTAGCGGGAGCAAGCGAGCAGTACTTC. Protein: CASSLEVAGASEQYF.

This clone was recorded only once. The chain couples TRBV5-1 to TRBJ2-6; D gene ambiguous. The V end was cut by 4 bases, the J end by 0 bases, with 8 bases between. This CDR3 has 15 amino acids. Germline-derived CDR1 and CDR2 are SGHRS and YFSETQ. The CDR3 sequence is CASSMDGSGANVLTF. CDR3 sequence (DNA): TGCGCCAGCAGCATGGACGGCTCTGGGGCCAACGTCCTGACTTTC.

The chain has TRBV9 and TRBJ2-3; D could derive from TRBD1 or TRBD2 (5 bases each). This CDR3 has 16 residues. Germline V CDR1 and CDR2: SGDLS, YYNGEE. Trimming pared 0 bases from V and 0 bases from J, leaving 11 bases between. This CDR3 is CASSVVGELSTDTQYF. For the CDR3, the DNA is TGTGCCAGCAGCGTAGTGGGGGAGCTTAGCACAGATACGCAGTATTTT.

This clone appeared once. The chain joins TRBV2 to TRBJ2-1; 9 nucleotides align to TRBD1. V trimming: 7 bases; J trimming: 2 bases; junction bases outside the gene matches: 6. This CDR3 spans 15 amino acids. Germline values: CDR1 SNHLY, CDR2 FYNNEI. DNA for the CDR3: TGTGCCAGCAATAACCGGGACAGGGCCTACAATGAGCAGTTCTTC. Its translation is CASNNRDRAYNEQFF.

This chain uses TRBV28 with TRBJ2-2; D gene ambiguous. Per germline, CDR1 MDHEN and CDR2 SYDVKM. This CDR3 has 16 amino acids. Trimming removed 2 bases at V and 1 base at J, with 11 bases between. CDR3 coding DNA: TGTGCCAGCAGTTTAACGGAACGACTGAACACCGGGGAGCTGTTTTTT. Protein: CASSLTERLNTGELFF.

The chain links TRBV4-3 to TRBJ2-1; 11 bases match TRBD2. J gave up 4 bases and V 0 bases, and 2 bases lay outside the gene matches. CDR1 LGHNA and CDR2 YSLEER come from the germline V gene. The CDR3 is 16 amino acids. DNA of the CDR3: TGCGCCAGCAGCCAAGAGCCTAGCGGGGGGTACAATGAGCAGTTCTTC. Encoded protein: CASSQEPSGGYNEQFF.

The chain employs TRBV15 and TRBJ1-4; a weak D match, TRBD1 (5 bases). Germline CDR1 reads LNHNV; CDR2 reads YYDKDF (reference sequence). V lost 6 bases and J lost 5, with 16 bases in between. CDR3 length: 15 amino acids. CDR3 in DNA: TGTGCCACCAGTGATAGACAGATGTTAAATGAAAAACTGTTTTTT. It specifies CATSDRQMLNEKLFF.

The table lists this clone with a count of one. The chain combines TRBV18 with TRBJ1-5, with D possibly being TRBD1 (6 bases). In germline, CDR1 is KGHSH, CDR2 LQKENI. This CDR3 region has 14 residues. V was trimmed by 2 bases and J by 5 bases, leaving 10 bases between them. The CDR3 loop is CASSPKQGDQPQHF. CDR3 nucleotide sequence: TGTGCCAGCTCACCAAAACAGGGCGATCAGCCCCAGCATTTT. Looking up the rest from reference TRBV18 and TRBJ1-5 gives the full variable domain: NAGVMQNPRHLVRRRGQEARLRCSPMKGHSHVYWYRQLPEEGLKFMVYLQKENIIDESGMPKERFSAEFPKEGPSILRIQQVVRGDSAAYFCASSPKQGDQPQHFGDGTRLSIL.

V is TRBV5-5 and J is TRBJ1-2; D uncertain. V gave up 4 bases and J gave up 3 bases, with 7 bases separating them. Germline values: CDR1 SGHKS, CDR2 YYEKEE (reference sequence). The CDR3 consists of 12 residues. CDR3 region: CASSANYYGYTF. DNA of the CDR3: TGTGCCAGCAGCGCAAATTACTATGGCTACACCTTC.

The chain carries TRBV4-1 and TRBJ2-5, with 9 bases identical to TRBD2. The V segment lost 0 bases and the J segment 9 bases; nucleotides outside the gene matches: 11. The CDR3 extends over 16 amino acids. The V gene's germline CDR1 is MGHRA and CDR2 YSYEKL. CDR3 nucleotides: TGCGCCAGCAGCCAAGAGGCTAGCGGGGATCTTAGGGCCCAGTACTTC. Residues: CASSQEASGDLRAQYF.

The J gene is TRBJ1-1, the V gene TRBV7-9, with 8 bases aligning to TRBD1. The CDR3 totals 13 residues. Trimming cost V 5 bases and J 3 bases; bases outside gene matches: 2. The germline V gene has CDR1 SEHNR and CDR2 FQNEAQ (reference sequence). The CDR3 DNA reads as TGTGCCAGCAGCAAACAGGGGGACACTGAAGCTTTCTTT. Residues: CASSKQGDTEAFF.

This chain connects TRBV12-3 or TRBV12-4 to TRBJ2-5; 8 nucleotides align to TRBD2. This CDR3 region has 12 residues. V shed 11 bases, J shed 0 bases, and the junction held 2 bases outside the gene matches. The CDR3, as DNA: TGTGCCTCGGGGGGGAACCAAGAGACCCAGTACTTC. This sequence encodes CASGGNQETQYF.

V gene TRBV18 combines with J gene TRBJ1-2; D is perhaps TRBD1 (6 bases). The germline CDR1 and CDR2 sequences are KGHSH and LQKENI. This CDR3 spans 14 amino acids. Trimming pared 3 bases from V and 5 bases from J, leaving 13 bases between. DNA for the CDR3: TGTGCCAGCTCACCCGAGACCCAGGGGTATGGCTACACCTTC. Residues: CASSPETQGYGYTF.

The rearrangement links TRBV5-1 to TRBJ2-6; unclear D gene. V was pared by 5 bases and J by 0 bases, with 9 bases between. Germline V gives CDR1 SGHRS, CDR2 YFSETQ. CDR3 length: 15 amino acids. CDR3: CASSDGSSGANVLTF. The CDR3 DNA follows: TGCGCCAGCAGTGATGGGTCCTCTGGGGCCAACGTCCTGACTTTC.

This chain links TRBV29-1 with TRBJ1-1; D remains unclear. V was cut by 6 bases and J by 0 bases, with 8 bases left in between. Per the germline V gene, CDR1 is SQVTM and CDR2 is ANQGSEA. This CDR3 has 12 residues. The CDR3 loop reads CSVGRVNTEAFF. CDR3 nucleotide sequence: TGCAGCGTAGGGAGGGTGAACACTGAAGCTTTCTTT.

The chain links TRBV2 to TRBJ1-2, with 9 positions matching TRBD1. This CDR3 contains 17 residues. The V segment lost 6 bases and the J segment 8 bases; nucleotides outside the gene matches: 19. Germline V gene lookup returns CDR1 SNHLY and CDR2 FYNNEI. The CDR3 DNA sequence: TGTGCCAGCAGAATAGGGACAGGGTGGGTGACAGGGGAAGGCTACACCTTC. The encoded protein is CASRIGTGWVTGEGYTF.

The chain uses TRBV24-1 and TRBJ2-1; 9 nucleotides agree with TRBD2. This CDR3 has 16 residues. V lost 2 bases and J lost 6; bases outside the gene matches: 7. CDR1 KGHDR and CDR2 SFDVKD come from the germline V gene. The CDR3 reads CATSDSEAGGRNEQFF. The CDR3 nucleotides are TGTGCCACCAGTGATTCGGAGGCGGGAGGGCGCAATGAGCAGTTCTTC.

V and J are TRBV3-1 (or the pseudogene TRBV3-2) and TRBJ1-2; D might be TRBD1 (5 bases). The CDR3 is 15 amino acids. Trimming shortened V by 1 base and J by 11 bases, and 20 bases separated the two germline ends. CDR1 and CDR2 (germline): LGHDT, YNNKEL (reference sequence). CDR3 in amino acids: CASSQGAGAPRGYTF. In DNA form, the CDR3 reads TGTGCCAGCAGCCAAGGCGCCGGGGCTCCAAGAGGGTACACCTTC.

CDR3 loop: CASSPRLSTYNEQFF. CDR3 bases: TGTGCCAGCTCACCACGCCTTTCCACCTACAATGAGCAGTTCTTC. The J gene is TRBJ2-1, the V gene TRBV18; D gene uncertain. Germline V gene sequence: CDR1 KGHSH, CDR2 LQKENI. Deletions cut 1 base from V and 2 bases from J, with 9 bases between. This CDR3 contains 15 residues.